This passage covers 11 T cell receptor beta chains from one sample sequenced in a study of cytomegalovirus exposure and HLA in healthy donors. The PCR made use of 60 Vbeta and 13 Jbeta primers. The assay was immunoSEQ multiplex PCR, and TCRdb's table has in-frame clones only and misses some. The sample consists of 150,000 to 200,000 clones, about 76% of them appearing once. Sequencing was done on a sample of PBMCs. Receptors were obtained from a female donor in good health and CMV-seronegative.

This clone was observed a single time. The chain is built from TRBV5-6 and TRBJ1-5, with D tentatively TRBD1 (5 bases). In germline, CDR1 is SGHDT, CDR2 YYEEEE. V lost 0 bases and J 3 bases, leaving 10 bases between the germline ends. The CDR3 has 15 amino acids. This CDR3 is CASSLAGYVNQPQHF. CDR3 bases: TGTGCCAGCAGCTTGGCAGGGTACGTCAATCAGCCCCAGCATTTT.

This clone has just a few counts. V and J are TRBV5-6 and TRBJ1-3, with 7 bases matching TRBD1. With V trimmed by 3 bases and J by 8 bases, 8 bases remained unmatched. The length of the CDR3 is 14 residues. Per the germline V gene, CDR1 is SGHDT and CDR2 is YYEEEE. The CDR3 bases are TGTGCCAGCAGCTGGGGAACAGGGGTTGACACCATATATTTT. This sequence encodes CASSWGTGVDTIYF.

The rearrangement links TRBV27 to TRBJ2-7; TRBD1 might be the D (5 bases). The CDR3 spans 15 residues. Trimming left V 2 bases short and J 7 bases short, with 18 bases between. CDR1 is MNHEY and CDR2 is SMNVEV in the germline V gene (reference sequence). CDR3 sequence: CASSLKARALGEQYF. Written as DNA, the CDR3 is TGTGCCAGCAGTTTAAAGGCCAGGGCCCTAGGGGAGCAGTACTTC.

The V gene is TRBV2, the J gene TRBJ2-3, with TRBD2 identical over 7 bases. The junction had 4 bases not matched to a gene; V was cut back by 7 bases and J by 3 bases. The CDR3 extends over 13 amino acids. Germline lookup yields CDR1 SNHLY and CDR2 FYNNEI. CDR3 in DNA: TGTGCCAGCATGCGGGAGTCGACAGATACGCAGTATTTT. It codes for CASMRESTDTQYF.

This chain uses TRBV4-1 with TRBJ2-7; 7 bases are shared with TRBD1. V lost 4 bases to trimming and J lost 2 bases; unmatched junction nucleotides: 5. The germline CDR1 and CDR2 sequences are MGHRA and YSYEKL. The CDR3 has 14 amino acids. The CDR3 DNA follows: TGCGCCAGCAGCCTTAGACAGGGCGCCTACGAGCAGTACTTC. This encodes CASSLRQGAYEQYF.

The genes are TRBV6-1 and TRBJ1-5; a weak D match, TRBD1 (6 bases). Germline V lookup: CDR1 MNHNS, CDR2 SASEGT. V was pared by 3 bases and J by 4 bases, with 10 bases between. The CDR3 contains 14 residues. CDR3 residues: CASSEGAGNQPQHF. The CDR3 DNA reads TGTGCCAGCAGTGAGGGGGCAGGGAATCAGCCCCAGCATTTT.

This clone was seen a few times. This chain joins TRBV2 and TRBJ2-2; TRBD1 is a possible D gene (5 bases). The CDR3 extends over 13 amino acids. The germline V gene has CDR1 SNHLY and CDR2 FYNNEI. The ends were cut back, 7 bases at V and 3 bases at J, with 9 bases in the middle. The CDR3 protein is CASTGWDTGELFF. CDR3 DNA sequence: TGTGCCAGCACAGGGTGGGACACCGGGGAGCTGTTTTTT.

The chain is built from TRBV6-6 and TRBJ1-5, with D hard to call. Trimming shortened V by 5 bases and J by 3 bases, and 8 bases separated the two germline ends. The CDR3 consists of 13 residues. Germline-derived CDR1 and CDR2 are MNHNY and SVGAGI (reference sequence). The CDR3 bases are TGTGCCAGCAGTCCCGAAGCCAATCAGCCCCAGCATTTT. It translates to CASSPEANQPQHF.

V gene TRBV30 combines with J gene TRBJ2-1; D possibly corresponds to TRBD2 (6 bases). Trimming cost V 6 bases and J 2 bases, with 17 bases left between them. The CDR3 length is 15 residues. In germline, CDR1 is GTSNPN, CDR2 SVGIG (reference sequence). CDR3 DNA sequence: TGTGCCTGCCCCAGGGCGGGCGGGGCCTACAATGAGCAGTTCTTC. This codes for CACPRAGGAYNEQFF.

The rearrangement uses TRBV5-4 and TRBJ2-2, with 8 bases identical to TRBD1. Germline values: CDR1 SGHNT, CDR2 YYREEE (reference sequence). V lost 4 bases and J lost 1; bases outside the gene matches: 9. The CDR3 consists of 17 residues. For the CDR3, the DNA is TGTGCCAGCAGCCAGAACGCGGGACAGGAGAACACCGGGGAGCTGTTTTTT. Translated, it gives CASSQNAGQENTGELFF.

The chain joins TRBV6-4 to TRBJ2-1; TRBD2 might be the D (5 bases). The CDR3 runs 14 residues. CDR1 is MRHNA and CDR2 is SNTAGT in the germline V gene. V shed 6 bases and J shed 5 bases, with 14 bases lying between them. The CDR3 is CASRNPEGNNEQFF. In nucleotides, the CDR3 is TGTGCCAGCAGAAACCCCGAGGGTAACAATGAGCAGTTCTTC.